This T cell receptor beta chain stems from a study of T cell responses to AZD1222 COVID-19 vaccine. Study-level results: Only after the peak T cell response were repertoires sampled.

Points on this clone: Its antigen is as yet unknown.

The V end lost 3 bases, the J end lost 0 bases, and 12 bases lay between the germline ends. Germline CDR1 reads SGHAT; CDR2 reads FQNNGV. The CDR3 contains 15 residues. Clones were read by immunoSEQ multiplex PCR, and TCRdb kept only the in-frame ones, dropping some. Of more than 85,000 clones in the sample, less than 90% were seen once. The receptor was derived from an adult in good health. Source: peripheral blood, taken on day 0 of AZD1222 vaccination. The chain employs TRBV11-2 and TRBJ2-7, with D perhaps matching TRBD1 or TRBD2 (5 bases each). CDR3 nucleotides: TGTGCCAGCAGCTTGCTCGGGGCTTCCTCCTACGAGCAGTACTTC. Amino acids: CASSLLGASSYEQYF.